The source of this TCR beta chain is a study of T cell changes during pregnancy in multiple sclerosis. The protocol was immunoSEQ multiplex PCR, while the TCRdb copy is restricted to in-frame clones and leaves out a portion. The sample yields 65,000 to 85,000 clones, 80% to 90% seen once. V gave up 6 bases and J gave up 7 bases, with 15 bases separating them. From germline, CDR1 is MNHEY and CDR2 SVGAGI. The CDR3 is made up of 13 amino acids. The sequence derives from a female donor in good health, enrolled as a control in a pregnancy study. The sequencing used peripheral blood, collected in the first trimester of pregnancy. The rearrangement links TRBV6-5 to TRBJ1-2; D is possibly TRBD1 (5 bases). CDR3 amino acids: CASRMDNSRGYTF. The CDR3 region has the DNA TGTGCCAGCAGAATGGACAATTCTCGTGGCTACACCTTC.